This T cell receptor (beta chain) was profiled in a study of long-term antiretroviral therapy in people with HIV (dated 2022 in TCRdb). Context from the whole study: The earliest samples were collected about a decade before the 2015 WHO recommendation for immediate ART, when ART was typically delayed until CD4 counts fell. Whether ART initiation and durable HIV suppression were associated with changes in peripheral blood TRB repertoire composition and diversity was tested in a retrospective serial study. No cross-contamination during QIAcube processing was shown when test extractions of a monoclonal T-cell line were performed alongside about 30 polyclonal samples. From 30 adults with confirmed HIV infection, the cohort provided under 250 cryopreserved PBMC samples, gathered serially across a mean of around six years (range 1-12). Among the 25 to 30 participants with HIV, about 11 were female. What the research found in general, with its limitations: Because pre-ART samples had limited cell numbers, unsorted PBMC were profiled rather than sorted CD4+ and CD8+ T cells. ART initiation was associated with a significant increase in TRB diversity, but diversity stayed significantly below transplant donor controls even after long-term ART. Inferences about post-ART repertoire changes were limited because no data were available on ART adherence, viral resistance or therapy changes. Narrower CDR3 length ranges were observed in HIV repertoires than in controls, and an antigen-experienced repertoire with only a slight naive shift after ART was suggested by the network structure. Because PBMC availability was limited, only the TCR beta chain was sequenced, with no alpha chain pairing. The repertoire was dominated across all time points by expanded TRB clones identified before ART initiation, although this dominance was seen to fluctuate and to decrease in many PLHIV after ART. The samples were dated from 2004 to 2017, and the ART regimens that were used may be less effective than current ART regimens.

This clone was detected a few times. Its target antigen remains unknown. Qualities for individual bases were not recorded, and no much larger clone is one base off. Inclusion was restricted to participants for whom at least one PBMC sample before ART initiation and at least two post-ART samples were available. All participants with HIV were treated in the United States of America. Before DNA extraction, cryopreserved samples of 1-10 million PBMC were thawed and washed. At the time of the earliest PBMC sample, participants with HIV were aged between about 20 and 54 years. PBMC samples from each participant spanned 1-4 timepoints before ART initiation and 2-8 timepoints after ART initiation, with a median of 7 samples. For every participant, serial HIV viral load, CD4+ T-cell count, ART history and demographic data were obtained. A Qiagen kit on a QIAcube was used to extract genomic DNA from unsorted PBMC, with samples processed in batches of 12.

Germline trimming amounts to 5 bases on V and 6 bases on J, with 7 as the count of junction bases outside the gene matches. The CDR3 measures 15 amino acids from cysteine to phenylalanine. Only the CDR3 region is kept as DNA, spanning 45 bases read in frame from base 1. CDR1 and CDR2 are drawn from the germline V gene (reference sequence): MNHEY, SMNVEV. The immunoSEQ hsTCRB v3.0 assay was used at survey level resolution for TRB variable region sequencing. The targeted TRB sequencing depth was roughly 40,000-55,000 T-cell genomes per sample. TRB libraries were pooled and sequenced on an Illumina MiSeq using a v3 150-cycle kit. Processing in the source paper ran as follows. Repertoire analysis was run in R within a reproducible Nextflow workflow that covered QC, data transformation and analysis. LymphoSeq2, an R package for AIRR-Seq data exploration, was used to implement custom analyses. After excluding several samples that yielded fewer than 5000 total TRB sequences, 188 HIV repertoires remained for analysis. Of the roughly 180 retained HIV repertoires, over 55 were collected before and around 130 after ART initiation. Each repertoire was downsampled to 5000 TRB nucleotide sequences, and summary statistics were averaged across 100 downsampling iterations. Only TRB sequences with CDR3 regions of at least seven amino acids were retained for analysis. Two measures captured diversity: a Shannon entropy-derived clonality score and the Gini coefficient. In the repertoire networks, any two of the top 5000 CDR3 amino acid sequences were connected whenever the two sequences differed by an edit distance of one. For TRB CDR3 amino acid sequences, GLIPH2 was used to predict antigen specificity groups and MHC restriction. CDR3 amino acid sequences were matched against VDJdb and McPAS-TCR to flag known CMV, EBV, HIV or tissue antigen associations. Pre-ART, post-ART and control groups were compared with Wilcoxon signed-rank tests and Holm-Bonferroni correction. The table comes from immuneACCESS by way of TCRdb, which keeps in-frame sequences with V and J called. Part of the clones is missing from these tables; in studies checked, under half for an unresolved V gene and the rest for unknown reasons. V and J calls and clone size follow that table, whereas D and trimming were derived from the DNA. The sample yields around 13,000 clones; 80% were counted once. The top ten clones comprise around 13% of the sample.

The chain links TRBV27 with TRBJ1-6; 7 of the junction bases match TRBD1. The receptor was isolated from a man aged 35 to 55 with HIV. Sequencing used unsorted PBMCs, obtained 3.2 years before starting antiretroviral therapy. The sequence in DNA is TGTGCCAGCAGTAGAGGACAGGTTTCTAATTCACCCCTCCACTTT. It encodes CASSRGQVSNSPLHF.